The 31 T cell receptor beta chains below come from one sample, sequenced in a study of beta chain features in type 1 diabetes. Since all of the isolated RNA was reverse transcribed, expressed TCRB transcripts were what got sequenced. This table comes from immunoSEQ multiplex PCR, and its TCRdb copy is limited to in-frame clones, with some not included. The repertoire holds some 400,000 clones, with approximately 15% as singletons. The sequenced sample was naive CD4+ T cells from blood. These receptors all come from a woman between 18 and 29 years old in good health.

This clone has a handful of counts. This chain joins TRBV13 and TRBJ2-7, with D uncertain. This CDR3 contains 13 residues. Germline loops: CDR1 PRHDT, CDR2 FYEKMQ (reference sequence). V shed 5 bases and J shed 3 bases, with 11 bases lying between them. DNA of the CDR3: TGTGCCAGCAGCCCCGATCGGGTCTACGAGCAGTACTTC. This translates into CASSPDRVYEQYF. Complete variable domain (other parts from reference TRBV13 and TRBJ2-7): AAGVIQSPRHLIKEKRETATLKCYPIPRHDTVYWYQQGPGQDPQFLISFYEKMQSDKGSIPDRFSAQQFSDYHSELNMSSLELGDSALYFCASSPDRVYEQYFGPGTRLTVT.

This clone has just a few counts. The genes are TRBV7-2 and TRBJ2-7; 8 positions match TRBD1. Germline-derived CDR1 and CDR2 are SGHTA and FQGNSA. The trim removed 5 bases at V and 0 bases at J, leaving 9 bases unmatched. This CDR3 has 16 amino acids. CDR3 nucleotides: TGTGCCAGCAGCCCTTGGACAGGGACGAGCTCCTACGAGCAGTACTTC. Its translation is CASSPWTGTSSYEQYF.

This clone showed up just a few times. The V and J genes are TRBV10-3 and TRBJ1-2; a weak D match, TRBD1 (5 bases). There are 18 residues in the CDR3. Germline CDR1 is ENHRY and CDR2 is SYGVKD. Trimming cost V 6 bases and J 3 bases, with 26 bases left between them. In DNA, the CDR3 is TGTGCCATCAGCCCCGGGGGGACTGCCCTTTCGGGGGACTATGGCTACACCTTC. Protein sequence: CAISPGGTALSGDYGYTF.

This clone was recorded a few times. The CDR3 coding sequence is TGTGCCAGCAACGAACAGGTTATACGCAATCAGCCCCAGCATTTT. Translating gives CASNEQVIRNQPQHF. The chain couples TRBV28 to TRBJ1-5, with a tentative D call TRBD1 (5 bases). This CDR3 is 15 amino acids long. Germline values: CDR1 MDHEN, CDR2 SYDVKM. Trimming removed 7 bases at V and 2 bases at J, with 15 bases between. The variable domain in full, completed from reference TRBV28 and TRBJ1-5, reads DVKVTQSSRYLVKRTGEKVFLECVQDMDHENMFWYRQDPGLGLRLIYFSYDVKMKEKGDIPEGYSVSREKKERFSLILESASTNQTSMYLCASNEQVIRNQPQHFGDGTRLSIL.

The rearrangement uses TRBV9 and TRBJ2-2, with D hard to call. The germline V and J ends were trimmed by 4 bases and 2 bases, with 12 bases remaining between them. Germline V gene data show CDR1 as SGDLS and CDR2 as YYNGEE. The length of the CDR3 is 15 residues. The CDR3 sequence: CASSLGGSNTGELFF. In nucleotides, the CDR3 is TGTGCCAGCAGCCTAGGCGGCAGCAACACCGGGGAGCTGTTTTTT.

About this clone: The sample has other DNA sequences that encode this CDR3 too. The chain is built from TRBV18 and TRBJ2-2; D call uncertain. The CDR3 length is 14 residues. V dropped 4 bases and J dropped 2 bases, with 8 bases sitting between them. Germline-derived CDR1 and CDR2 are KGHSH and LQKENI. CDR3 coding DNA: TGTGCCAGCTCACGAGATTCTAACACCGGGGAGCTGTTTTTT. It is translated as CASSRDSNTGELFF.

This clone was counted only a few times. This is likely a read error, given that the CDR3 carries no conserved phenylalanine or tryptophan at its end. The DNA is left out, because the CDR3 cannot be placed on it with certainty; the CDR3 is given as TCRdb lists it. The rearrangement uses TRBV6-6 and TRBJ1-2; the tabulated D call, TRBD1, remains unverified against the DNA. CDR1 and CDR2 from the germline V gene are MNHNY and SVGAGI (reference sequence). The CDR3 is 11 residues long, counting both termini. The CDR3 here is CASSQGQAKIY.

CDR3 sequence (DNA): TGTGCCAGCAGCCCTGGACTAGCGGAGTACAATGAGCAGTTCTTC. It is translated as CASSPGLAEYNEQFF. The chain is built from TRBV9 and TRBJ2-1; the match to TRBD2 covers 10 bases. This CDR3 is 15 amino acids long. Germline CDR1 reads SGDLS; CDR2 reads YYNGEE. The J segment lost 4 bases and the V segment lost 4 bases, leaving 5 bases of the junction unmatched.

CDR3 bases: TGTGCCAGCAGCCTAAGGGGAAACTATGGCTACACCTTC. Residues: CASSLRGNYGYTF. The chain recombines TRBV7-9 with TRBJ1-2, with TRBD1 as a possible D gene (5 bases). Trimming left V 5 bases short and J 2 bases short, with 9 bases between. Germline CDR1 is SEHNR and CDR2 is FQNEAQ (reference sequence). The CDR3 loop spans 13 amino acids.

There are a few counts of this clone. The CDR3 spells CASSPRTSLLGNEQFF. The CDR3, as DNA: TGTGCCAGCAGTCCCAGGACTAGTCTGTTAGGGAATGAGCAGTTCTTC. V is TRBV25-1 and J is TRBJ2-1, with 7 bases identical to TRBD2. From germline, CDR1 is MGHDK and CDR2 SYGVNS. This CDR3 is built from 16 residues. V lost 5 bases to trimming and J lost 7 bases; unmatched junction nucleotides: 14.

The rearrangement uses TRBV30 and TRBJ1-3; 9 positions match TRBD1. The CDR3 loop spans 15 amino acids. Unmatched junction bases numbered 13, after V lost 3 bases and J lost 10 bases. Per the germline V gene, CDR1 is GTSNPN and CDR2 is SVGIG (reference sequence). CDR3 protein: CAWSVTGQGPKTIYF. The CDR3 coding sequence is TGTGCCTGGAGCGTTACGGGACAGGGCCCCAAGACCATATATTTT.

The chain links TRBV30 to TRBJ1-2; the D gene is possibly TRBD1 (5 bases). V was trimmed by 0 bases and J by 5 bases, leaving 13 bases between them. The CDR3 contains 14 residues. Germline V gene sequence: CDR1 GTSNPN, CDR2 SVGIG (reference sequence). CDR3 sequence: CAWSVKVTAYGYTF. Written as DNA, the CDR3 is TGTGCCTGGAGTGTAAAGGTGACAGCGTATGGCTACACCTTC.

This clone was counted between two and nine times. The chain employs TRBV28 and TRBJ1-3; tentative D call: TRBD1 (5 bases). V was pared by 5 bases and J by 2 bases, with 13 bases between. In germline, CDR1 is MDHEN, CDR2 SYDVKM. The CDR3 is 15 amino acids. The CDR3 DNA follows: TGTGCCAGCAGTGGGTCAGGGATCGCTGGAAACACCATATATTTT. This gives the protein CASSGSGIAGNTIYF.

This chain joins TRBV15 and TRBJ2-1; 8 nucleotides align to TRBD2. This CDR3 is 16 amino acids long. V shed 1 base and J 7 bases; nucleotides not matched to a gene: 9. Germline V gives CDR1 LNHNV, CDR2 YYDKDF (reference sequence). The CDR3 DNA sequence: TGTGCCACCAGCAGAGTTCCAGCGGGAGTAGGGAATGAGCAGTTCTTC. As protein: CATSRVPAGVGNEQFF.

The chain is built from TRBV5-1 and TRBJ1-1; D possibly corresponds to TRBD1 (5 bases). The germline gives CDR1 SGHRS, CDR2 YFSETQ. There are 14 residues in the CDR3. Trimming removed 0 bases at V and 1 base at J, with 7 bases between. In DNA form, the CDR3 reads TGCGCCAGCAGCTTGGGGAGGGGGAACACTGAAGCTTTCTTT. The encoded protein is CASSLGRGNTEAFF. Drawing the rest from reference TRBV5-1 and TRBJ1-1, the complete variable domain is KAGVTQTPRYLIKTRGQQVTLSCSPISGHRSVSWYQQTPGQGLQFLFEYFSETQRNKGNFPGRFSGRQFSNSRSEMNVSTLELGDSALYLCASSLGRGNTEAFFGQGTRLTVV.

This clone was seen a few times. The chain has TRBV19 and TRBJ1-4; 7 bases fit TRBD1. The V gene end was trimmed by 5 bases and the J gene end by 5 bases; junction bases not matched to a gene: 5. This CDR3 comprises 14 residues. Germline lookup yields CDR1 LNHDA and CDR2 SQIVND (reference sequence). In nucleotides, the CDR3 is TGTGCCAGTAGTCCGGGACAGAAGAATGAAAAACTGTTTTTT. As protein: CASSPGQKNEKLFF.

This clone appeared a few times. J is TRBJ1-2 and V is TRBV15; D unresolved. The CDR3 has 15 residues. Germline loops: CDR1 LNHNV, CDR2 YYDKDF (reference sequence). Trimming removed 0 bases at V and 4 bases at J, with 12 bases between. This CDR3 reads CATSRDLVGLYGYTF. CDR3 nucleotide sequence: TGTGCCACCAGCAGAGATCTTGTCGGACTCTATGGCTACACCTTC.

The J gene is TRBJ2-1, the V gene TRBV7-9; 10 bases agree with TRBD2. Losses at the gene ends were 8 bases for V and 0 bases for J; bases not matched to a gene: 4. This CDR3 contains 15 residues. The germline V gene has CDR1 SEHNR and CDR2 FQNEAQ (reference sequence). The CDR3 nucleotides are TGTGCCAGCCTACAGCGGGAGGGCTCCTACAATGAGCAGTTCTTC. Protein sequence: CASLQREGSYNEQFF.

The count of this clone is one. The gene calls are TRBV30 and TRBJ1-4, with TRBD1 matching 8 bases. Per the germline V gene, CDR1 is GTSNPN and CDR2 is SVGIG (reference sequence). The V and J ends lost 4 bases and 5 bases, in that order; junction bases with no gene match: 12. The length of the CDR3 is 16 residues. CDR3 loop: CAWTVPGQVRNEKLFF. The CDR3 nucleotides are TGTGCCTGGACCGTCCCGGGACAGGTTCGAAATGAAAAACTGTTTTTT.

The chain combines TRBV30 with TRBJ2-1, with a possible D match to TRBD1 (5 bases). The V gene lost 0 bases and the J gene lost 9 bases, with 15 bases spanning the gap. The V gene's germline CDR1 is GTSNPN and CDR2 SVGIG (reference sequence). The CDR3 length is 14 residues. The DNA of the CDR3 is TGTGCCTGGAGTGTAGGGTCAGGGCGCGCTGAGCAGTTCTTC. Translation gives CAWSVGSGRAEQFF.

The rearrangement uses TRBV7-9 and TRBJ1-2; 10 bases line up with TRBD1. Trimming at V came to 4 bases and at J to 2 bases, leaving 4 bases not matched to a gene. Germline lookup yields CDR1 SEHNR and CDR2 FQNEAQ (reference sequence). CDR3 length: 15 amino acids. The CDR3 DNA is TGTGCCAGCAGCTCCAGGACAGGGGGGAACTATGGCTACACCTTC. Translation: CASSSRTGGNYGYTF.

The chain recombines TRBV9 with TRBJ1-2; D possibly corresponds to TRBD1 (6 bases). The CDR3 extends over 15 amino acids. CDR1 SGDLS and CDR2 YYNGEE come from the germline V gene. V lost 5 bases, J lost 2 bases, and 16 bases lay in between. Here the CDR3 DNA reads TGTGCCAGCAGTGCCAGGGGATTTGGGAACTATGGCTACACCTTC. This encodes CASSARGFGNYGYTF.

The chain joins TRBV15 to TRBJ2-3; 9 bases align to TRBD2. After removal of 1 base from V and 2 bases from J, the junction contained 4 bases not matched to a gene. Looked up from germline, CDR1 is LNHNV and CDR2 is YYDKDF (reference sequence). The length of the CDR3 is 16 residues. CDR3 sequence reads: CATSRVRLADTDTQYF. As DNA, the CDR3 is TGTGCCACCAGCAGAGTTCGACTAGCGGACACAGATACGCAGTATTTT.

V is TRBV16 and J is TRBJ1-5, with D uncertain. Trimming shortened V by 0 bases and J by 10 bases, and 10 bases separated the two germline ends. This CDR3 has 13 residues. Germline values: CDR1 KGHSY, CDR2 FQNENV. CDR3 region: CASSQSRNYPQHF. The CDR3 DNA is TGTGCCAGCAGCCAATCTAGGAACTACCCCCAGCATTTT.

The chain uses TRBV6-4 and TRBJ1-4; D gene uncertain. The V and J ends lost 3 bases and 7 bases respectively, with 15 bases between them. The germline CDR1 and CDR2 sequences are MRHNA and SNTAGT. CDR3 length: 15 amino acids. This CDR3 is CASSEQPSGGEKLFF. The CDR3 region has the DNA TGTGCCAGCAGTGAACAGCCGTCAGGAGGTGAAAAACTGTTTTTT.

This clone was observed a few times. V is TRBV27 and J is TRBJ2-7, with D possibly TRBD1 on 6 matching bases. V was pared by 0 bases and J by 2 bases, with 11 bases between. The length of the CDR3 is 15 residues. Germline V lookup: CDR1 MNHEY, CDR2 SMNVEV (reference sequence). The CDR3 protein is CASSLSAGVAYEQYF. CDR3 sequence (DNA): TGTGCCAGCAGTTTATCAGCAGGGGTAGCCTACGAGCAGTACTTC.

In this sample, this clone turned up a few times. The chain employs TRBV11-2 and TRBJ2-1; 9 bases are a match to TRBD2. V lost 4 bases to trimming and J lost 6 bases; unmatched junction nucleotides: 7. This CDR3 contains 15 residues. Germline assignment: CDR1 SGHAT and CDR2 FQNNGV. The CDR3 bases are TGTGCCAGCAGCTCCGTAGCGGGAGCCCGCAATGAGCAGTTCTTC. Amino acids: CASSSVAGARNEQFF.

The V call is TRBV30, the J call TRBJ1-5; 7 nucleotides agree with TRBD1. J gave up 7 bases and V 0 bases, and 9 bases lay outside the gene matches. The length of the CDR3 is 15 residues. CDR1 is GTSNPN and CDR2 is SVGIG in the germline V gene (reference sequence). The CDR3 loop is CAWSVHARGRQPQHF. DNA for the CDR3: TGTGCCTGGAGTGTACATGCGAGGGGGCGACAGCCCCAGCATTTT.

V gene TRBV2 combines with J gene TRBJ2-5; TRBD1 might be the D (6 bases). This CDR3 contains 13 residues. Germline V gives CDR1 SNHLY, CDR2 FYNNEI. The V and J ends lost 10 bases and 4 bases respectively, with 16 bases between them. The CDR3 nucleotides are TGTGCCACCAGGATTACAGGGAGAGAGACCCAGTACTTC. Translating gives CATRITGRETQYF.

This clone has just a few counts. This sequence joins TRBV10-3 and TRBJ1-2; 7 nucleotides agree with TRBD1. The CDR3 covers 14 residues. CDR1 ENHRY and CDR2 SYGVKD come from the germline V gene. V trimming: 8 bases; J trimming: 7 bases; junction bases outside the gene matches: 13. The CDR3 DNA reads as TGTGCCATCTCCGAACAGGGGCTCCGGGCTGGCTACACCTTC. The encoded protein is CAISEQGLRAGYTF.

This rearrangement joins TRBV5-4 to TRBJ2-5; maybe TRBD1 (6 bases). In germline, CDR1 is SGHNT, CDR2 YYREEE (reference sequence). The CDR3 runs 14 residues. With 4 bases removed from V and 2 bases from J, the gap between germline ends came to 12 bases. The CDR3 here is CASSEGQIQETQYF. Here the CDR3 DNA reads TGTGCCAGCAGCGAAGGACAGATTCAAGAGACCCAGTACTTC.